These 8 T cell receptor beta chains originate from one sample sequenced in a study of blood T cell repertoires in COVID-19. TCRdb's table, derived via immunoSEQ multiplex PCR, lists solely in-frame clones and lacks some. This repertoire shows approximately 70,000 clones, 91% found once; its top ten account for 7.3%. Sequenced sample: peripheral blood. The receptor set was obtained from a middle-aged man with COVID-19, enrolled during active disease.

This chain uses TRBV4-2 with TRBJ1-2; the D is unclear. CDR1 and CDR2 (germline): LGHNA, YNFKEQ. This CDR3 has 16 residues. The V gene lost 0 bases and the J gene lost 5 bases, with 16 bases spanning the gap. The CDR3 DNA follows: TGTGCCAGCAGCCAAGATCTAGTGAAGGAGGCTTATGGCTACACCTTC. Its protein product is CASSQDLVKEAYGYTF.

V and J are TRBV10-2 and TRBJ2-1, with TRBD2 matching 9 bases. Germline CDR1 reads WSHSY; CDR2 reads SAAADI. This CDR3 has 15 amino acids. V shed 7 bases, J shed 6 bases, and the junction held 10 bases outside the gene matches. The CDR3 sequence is CASTLGGGGPNEQFF. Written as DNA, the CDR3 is TGCGCCAGCACCCTTGGCGGGGGGGGCCCCAATGAGCAGTTCTTC.

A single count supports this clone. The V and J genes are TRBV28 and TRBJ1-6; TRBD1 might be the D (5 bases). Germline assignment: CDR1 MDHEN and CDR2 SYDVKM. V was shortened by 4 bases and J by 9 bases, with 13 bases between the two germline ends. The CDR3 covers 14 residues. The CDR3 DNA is TGTGCCAGCAGTTCAGGGATCGAAGGTTCACCCCTCCACTTT. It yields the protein CASSSGIEGSPLHF.

CDR3 sequence reads: CASRTGGKTGELFF. CDR3 nucleotides: TGTGCCAGCAGAACGGGGGGCAAAACCGGGGAGCTGTTTTTT. The chain links TRBV28 to TRBJ2-2; D perhaps matches TRBD2 (7 bases). Germline assignment: CDR1 MDHEN and CDR2 SYDVKM. The V gene lost 6 bases and the J gene lost 5 bases, with 13 bases spanning the gap. This CDR3 is built from 14 residues.

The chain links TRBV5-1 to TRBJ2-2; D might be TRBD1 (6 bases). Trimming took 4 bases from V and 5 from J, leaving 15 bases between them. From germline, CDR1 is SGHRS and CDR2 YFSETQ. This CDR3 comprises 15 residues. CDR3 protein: CASSVGQRQTGELFF. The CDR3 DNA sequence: TGCGCCAGCAGCGTAGGACAGAGACAAACCGGGGAGCTGTTTTTT. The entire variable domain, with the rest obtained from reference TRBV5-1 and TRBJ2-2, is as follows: KAGVTQTPRYLIKTRGQQVTLSCSPISGHRSVSWYQQTPGQGLQFLFEYFSETQRNKGNFPGRFSGRQFSNSRSEMNVSTLELGDSALYLCASSVGQRQTGELFFGEGSRLTVL.

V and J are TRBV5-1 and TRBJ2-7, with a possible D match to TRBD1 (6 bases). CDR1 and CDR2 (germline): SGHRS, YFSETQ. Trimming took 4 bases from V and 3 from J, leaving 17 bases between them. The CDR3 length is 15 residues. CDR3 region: CASSRPGHGDYEQYF. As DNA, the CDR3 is TGCGCCAGCAGCCGCCCGGGACACGGGGACTACGAGCAGTACTTC.

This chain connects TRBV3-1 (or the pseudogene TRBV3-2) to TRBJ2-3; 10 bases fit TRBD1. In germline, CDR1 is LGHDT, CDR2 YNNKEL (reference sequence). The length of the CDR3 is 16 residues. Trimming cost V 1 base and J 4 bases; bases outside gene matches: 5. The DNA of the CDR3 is TGTGCCAGCAGCCAAGGGACAGGGGGAGGTGCAGATACGCAGTATTTT. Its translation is CASSQGTGGGADTQYF.

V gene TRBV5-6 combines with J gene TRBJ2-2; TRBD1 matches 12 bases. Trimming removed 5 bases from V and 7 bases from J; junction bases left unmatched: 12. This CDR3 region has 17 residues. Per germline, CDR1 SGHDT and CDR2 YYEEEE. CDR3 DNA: TGTGCCAGCAGAACGAACAGGGACAGGGGGCATGGCGGGGAGCTGTTTTTT. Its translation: CASRTNRDRGHGGELFF.